This T cell receptor (beta chain) derives from a study of T cell clones after liver transplantation. Across the whole study: Without induction therapy, subjects received standard immunosuppression until 12-24 months post-transplant.

Germline-derived CDR1 and CDR2 are LGHNA and YSLEER. The CDR3 length is 16 residues. V gave up 3 bases and J gave up 8 bases; unmatched junction bases: 10. Assay: immunoSEQ multiplex PCR; the TCRdb copy retains only in-frame clones and omits some. The data show over 14,000 clones, 92% seen once. This specimen was CD8+ T cells from blood, taken before liver transplant. The gene calls are TRBV4-3 and TRBJ2-3; 11 positions match TRBD2. The source of this sequence is a human donor who received a liver transplant. CDR3 amino acids: CASSHYLTSGTGTQYF. CDR3 coding DNA: TGCGCCAGCAGCCATTACTTGACTAGCGGGACGGGTACGCAGTATTTT.